A single sample is the source of the 32 T cell receptor beta chains below, sequenced in a study of cytomegalovirus exposure and HLA in healthy donors. Primers: 60 Vbeta forward and 13 Jbeta reverse. The data were produced by immunoSEQ multiplex PCR, yet TCRdb's version contains in-frame clones alone and is incomplete. The table includes roughly 110,000 clones, 60% to 80% detected once. Material for sequencing was PBMCs. Every receptor here comes from a boy between 10 and 17 years old in good health and CMV-seronegative.

The chain combines TRBV7-9 with TRBJ1-3; no firm D call. CDR1 SEHNR and CDR2 FQNEAQ come from the germline V gene (reference sequence). The CDR3 runs to 17 residues. The germline V and J ends were trimmed by 5 bases and 0 bases, with 17 bases remaining between them. The DNA of the CDR3 is TGTGCCAGCAGCCTGTGGGCTGATCCTTCCTCTGGAAACACCATATATTTT. It specifies CASSLWADPSSGNTIYF. Using reference TRBV7-9 and TRBJ1-3 for the parts outside the CDR3, the full variable domain is DTGVSQNPRHKITKRGQNVTFRCDPISEHNRLYWYRQTLGQGPEFLTYFQNEAQLEKSRLLSDRFSAERPKGSFSTLEIQRTEQGDSAMYLCASSLWADPSSGNTIYFGEGSWLTVV.

This sequence joins TRBV7-9 and TRBJ2-7; D unclear. Germline V gene data show CDR1 as SEHNR and CDR2 as FQNEAQ (reference sequence). With 2 bases removed from V and 4 bases from J, the gap between germline ends came to 15 bases. This CDR3 has 15 residues. Here the CDR3 DNA reads TGTGCCAGCAGCTTAAGTCCGGCAGCTAGTTACGAGCAGTACTTC. Amino acid sequence: CASSLSPAASYEQYF.

V usage is TRBV7-8 and J usage is TRBJ2-5; 9 nucleotides match TRBD2. With V trimmed by 5 bases and J by 3 bases, 13 bases remained unmatched. This CDR3 is 17 amino acids long. Germline lookup yields CDR1 SGHVS and CDR2 FQNEAQ. The CDR3 sequence: CASSPGLARGGKETQYF. The CDR3 DNA is TGTGCCAGCAGCCCGGGACTAGCCCGGGGTGGTAAAGAGACCCAGTACTTC. Complete variable domain (other parts from reference TRBV7-8 and TRBJ2-5): GAGVSQSPRYKVAKRGQDVALRCDPISGHVSLFWYQQALGQGPEFLTYFQNEAQLDKSGLPSDRFFAERPEGSVSTLKIQRTQQEDSAVYLCASSPGLARGGKETQYFGPGTRLLVL.

The count of this clone is one. The chain has TRBV5-4 and TRBJ2-1, with D possibly being TRBD1 (5 bases). Germline V CDR1 and CDR2: SGHNT, YYREEE (reference sequence). Trimming removed 4 bases at V and 7 bases at J, with 9 bases between. The CDR3 has 12 residues. In DNA, the CDR3 is TGTGCCAGCAGCCCCCCAGGGAATGAGCAGTTCTTC. It specifies CASSPPGNEQFF. Variable domain in full (rest from reference TRBV5-4 and TRBJ2-1): ETGVTQSPTHLIKTRGQQVTLRCSSQSGHNTVSWYQQALGQGPQFIFQYYREEENGRGNFPPRFSGLQFPNYSSELNVNALELDDSALYLCASSPPGNEQFFGPGTRLTVL.

This chain links TRBV9 with TRBJ1-4, with D perhaps matching TRBD1 (6 bases). Trimming removed 3 bases at V and 0 bases at J, with 15 bases between. This CDR3 is built from 17 residues. CDR1 and CDR2 (germline): SGDLS, YYNGEE. The CDR3 is CASSATGTFATNEKLFF. CDR3 DNA sequence: TGTGCCAGCAGCGCGACCGGGACATTTGCAACTAATGAAAAACTGTTTTTT.

The V gene is TRBV5-4, the J gene TRBJ2-3; 8 nucleotides align to TRBD2. Trimming removed 3 bases from V and 7 bases from J; junction bases left unmatched: 7. The CDR3 sequence is 14 residues long. CDR1 and CDR2 from the germline V gene are SGHNT and YYREEE (reference sequence). The CDR3 loop is CASSYRGSGNTQYF. The CDR3 DNA is TGTGCCAGCAGCTATCGAGGTAGCGGGAATACGCAGTATTTT.

The chain combines TRBV5-4 with TRBJ1-1, with D hard to call. Between the trimmed V and J ends, which lost 4 bases and 5 bases, there was a span of 15 bases. This CDR3 is 14 amino acids long. Germline V CDR1 and CDR2: SGHNT, YYREEE (reference sequence). In DNA form, the CDR3 reads TGTGCCAGCAGCCATATAACTTCCCGGACTGAAGCTTTCTTT. As protein: CASSHITSRTEAFF.

The V call is TRBV13, the J call TRBJ1-2; D may be TRBD1 (5 bases). In germline, CDR1 is PRHDT, CDR2 FYEKMQ (reference sequence). The length of the CDR3 is 14 residues. Trimming removed 5 bases from V and 9 bases from J, with 19 bases in between. The CDR3 sequence is CASSPIGEAIRYTF. The CDR3, as DNA: TGTGCCAGCAGCCCGATAGGGGAGGCTATTCGCTACACCTTC. Complete variable domain (other parts from reference TRBV13 and TRBJ1-2): AAGVIQSPRHLIKEKRETATLKCYPIPRHDTVYWYQQGPGQDPQFLISFYEKMQSDKGSIPDRFSAQQFSDYHSELNMSSLELGDSALYFCASSPIGEAIRYTFGSGTRLTVV.

This chain connects TRBV4-1 to TRBJ1-5, with D unresolved. Germline V lookup: CDR1 MGHRA, CDR2 YSYEKL. V gave up 7 bases and J gave up 5 bases, with 15 bases separating them. This CDR3 is 14 amino acids long. The CDR3: CASKQPGGHQPQHF. The CDR3 DNA sequence: TGCGCCAGCAAGCAACCGGGAGGACATCAGCCCCAGCATTTT.

This chain uses TRBV20-1 with TRBJ2-5, with D maybe TRBD1 (6 bases). The CDR3 loop spans 11 amino acids. V shed 7 bases and J shed 3 bases, with 9 bases lying between them. Looked up from germline, CDR1 is DFQATT and CDR2 is SNEGSKA (reference sequence). This CDR3 reads CSEEGEETQYF. CDR3 nucleotide sequence: TGCAGTGAAGAGGGGGAAGAGACCCAGTACTTC.

The J gene is TRBJ1-1, the V gene TRBV5-1; D not resolved. V lost 3 bases and J 0 bases, leaving 6 bases between the germline ends. Looked up from germline, CDR1 is SGHRS and CDR2 is YFSETQ. CDR3 size: 13 residues. CDR3 residues: CASSSSLNTEAFF. In DNA form, the CDR3 reads TGCGCCAGCAGCTCCTCGTTGAACACTGAAGCTTTCTTT.

The J gene is TRBJ1-2, the V gene TRBV18; TRBD1 matches at 10 bases. There are 17 residues in the CDR3. J gave up 0 bases and V 3 bases, and 7 bases lay outside the gene matches. Per germline, CDR1 KGHSH and CDR2 LQKENI. The CDR3 loop is CASSPSTGGKANYGYTF. The CDR3 DNA sequence: TGTGCCAGCTCACCTTCGACAGGGGGCAAAGCTAACTATGGCTACACCTTC. Combining the CDR3 with reference TRBV18 and TRBJ1-2 gives the whole variable domain NAGVMQNPRHLVRRRGQEARLRCSPMKGHSHVYWYRQLPEEGLKFMVYLQKENIIDESGMPKERFSAEFPKEGPSILRIQQVVRGDSAAYFCASSPSTGGKANYGYTFGSGTRLTVV.

The rearrangement joins TRBV5-6 to TRBJ2-7; D is possibly TRBD1 (6 bases). CDR1 is SGHDT and CDR2 is YYEEEE in the germline V gene. V was shortened by 4 bases and J by 3 bases, with 17 bases between the two germline ends. The CDR3 consists of 15 residues. The CDR3 region is CASSDAGTPGYEQYF. The CDR3 DNA is TGTGCCAGCAGCGATGCCGGGACACCTGGCTACGAGCAGTACTTC.

This rearrangement joins TRBV4-2 to TRBJ2-1, with TRBD2 matching over 7 bases. The CDR3 runs to 15 residues. After removal of 0 bases from V and 7 bases from J, the junction contained 6 bases not matched to a gene. Germline V gene lookup returns CDR1 LGHNA and CDR2 YNFKEQ. The chain's CDR3 is CASSQELAIMNEQFF. CDR3 DNA sequence: TGTGCCAGCAGCCAAGAACTAGCGATAATGAATGAGCAGTTCTTC.

The chain employs TRBV27 and TRBJ2-1; TRBD2 matches at 9 bases. The CDR3 runs to 14 residues. Germline trimming cut 2 bases from V and 6 bases from J; bases unmatched to any gene: 2. Germline loops: CDR1 MNHEY, CDR2 SMNVEV (reference sequence). CDR3 sequence: CASSLLAGSNEQFF. Written as DNA, the CDR3 is TGTGCCAGCAGTTTACTAGCGGGGTCCAATGAGCAGTTCTTC.

The rearrangement joins TRBV5-1 to TRBJ1-1, with TRBD1 as a possible D gene (5 bases). This CDR3 has 15 amino acids. The germline V and J ends were trimmed by 0 bases and 10 bases, with 19 bases remaining between them. Germline V gene lookup returns CDR1 SGHRS and CDR2 YFSETQ. The CDR3 DNA reads TGCGCCAGCAGCTTGGTAAGGGGCGGAACCCGATTAGCTTTCTTT. Translation gives CASSLVRGGTRLAFF.

This chain links TRBV14 with TRBJ2-1, with TRBD2 as a possible D gene (6 bases). This CDR3 contains 21 residues. The V end lost 0 bases, the J end lost 0 bases, and 24 bases lay between the germline ends. Germline V gives CDR1 SGHDN, CDR2 FVKESK. The CDR3 region has the DNA TGTGCCAGCAGCCAAGAAATCCCGGGACTCAGAATTTTGTTCTCCTACAATGAGCAGTTCTTC. Amino acids: CASSQEIPGLRILFSYNEQFF.

This chain uses TRBV2 with TRBJ2-1, with a weak D call TRBD1 (5 bases). The germline V gene encodes CDR1 SNHLY and CDR2 FYNNEI. The V end lost 8 bases, the J end lost 5 bases, and 13 bases lay between the germline ends. The CDR3 has 13 residues. The CDR3 spells CASATGRDNEQFF. The DNA for the CDR3 is TGTGCCAGCGCTACAGGACGGGACAATGAGCAGTTCTTC.

The rearrangement links TRBV7-3 to TRBJ1-1, with 10 bases aligning to TRBD1. Trimming removed 5 bases from V and 10 bases from J; junction bases left unmatched: 10. This CDR3 region has 14 residues. CDR1 is SGHTA, CDR2 FQGTGA, per germline. CDR3 protein: CASSNTAGTGVAFF. CDR3 coding DNA: TGTGCCAGCAGCAACACAGCCGGGACAGGGGTAGCTTTCTTT.

V and J are TRBV9 and TRBJ2-1; TRBD2 matches at 11 bases. J was trimmed by 4 bases and V by 3 bases; bases with no gene match: 3. The CDR3 consists of 15 residues. Per germline, CDR1 SGDLS and CDR2 YYNGEE. The CDR3 DNA reads as TGTGCCAGCAGCGCGCGACTAGCGGGATACAATGAGCAGTTCTTC. Protein product: CASSARLAGYNEQFF.

The rearrangement uses TRBV7-3 and TRBJ2-3, with 9 positions matching TRBD2. V gave up 5 bases and J gave up 1 base; unmatched junction bases: 4. CDR1 SGHTA and CDR2 FQGTGA come from the germline V gene. The CDR3 is 15 amino acids. The CDR3 DNA reads as TGTGCCAGCAGCCATAGCGGGAGAGGCACAGATACGCAGTATTTT. Protein: CASSHSGRGTDTQYF.

The chain uses TRBV7-8 and TRBJ1-1, with 7 bases fitting TRBD1. Looked up from germline, CDR1 is SGHVS and CDR2 is FQNEAQ. Unmatched junction bases numbered 11, after V lost 5 bases and J lost 5 bases. The CDR3 runs 15 residues. The CDR3 is CASSHRGREDTEAFF. CDR3 sequence (DNA): TGTGCCAGCAGCCACAGGGGCCGGGAAGATACTGAAGCTTTCTTT.

J is TRBJ2-2 and V is TRBV9; D possibly corresponds to TRBD1 (5 bases). The CDR3 totals 15 residues. Germline-derived CDR1 and CDR2 are SGDLS and YYNGEE. Trimming cost V 0 bases and J 1 base, with 7 bases left between them. The DNA of the CDR3 is TGTGCCAGCAGCGTAGTAGGGGTGAACACCGGGGAGCTGTTTTTT. Amino acids: CASSVVGVNTGELFF.

The V call is TRBV19, the J call TRBJ1-2; no definite D call. CDR1 is LNHDA, CDR2 SQIVND, per germline (reference sequence). Trimming stripped 6 bases from V and 2 bases from J, with 13 bases between. The CDR3 extends over 14 amino acids. The CDR3 loop is CASRLPGRNYGYTF. The DNA of the CDR3 is TGTGCCAGTAGACTTCCCGGCAGGAACTATGGCTACACCTTC. Based on the CDR3 plus reference TRBV19 and TRBJ1-2, the full variable domain is DGGITQSPKYLFRKEGQNVTLSCEQNLNHDAMYWYRQDPGQGLRLIYYSQIVNDFQKGDIAEGYSVSREKKESFPLTVTSAQKNPTAFYLCASRLPGRNYGYTFGSGTRLTVV.

This clone was observed a few times. The chain couples TRBV10-2 to TRBJ1-5; TRBD1 might be the D (5 bases). V lost 4 bases and J lost 1, with 5 bases in between. The CDR3 totals 13 residues. Germline V gene data show CDR1 as WSHSY and CDR2 as SAAADI. DNA of the CDR3: TGCGCCAGCAGTGGACAGAGCAATCAGCCCCAGCATTTT. It translates to CASSGQSNQPQHF.

The rearrangement joins TRBV13 to TRBJ1-6; D is unclear. V gave up 0 bases and J gave up 7 bases, with 7 bases separating them. From germline, CDR1 is PRHDT and CDR2 FYEKMQ (reference sequence). The length of the CDR3 is 14 residues. CDR3 in amino acids: CASSLGQPNSPLHF. Here the CDR3 DNA reads TGTGCCAGCAGCTTAGGACAGCCGAATTCACCCCTCCACTTT.

The rearrangement uses TRBV2 and TRBJ2-2, with 12 bases identical to TRBD1. The germline CDR1 and CDR2 sequences are SNHLY and FYNNEI. J was trimmed by 8 bases and V by 5 bases; bases with no gene match: 3. The CDR3 length is 14 residues. The chain's CDR3 is CASSWDRGQGELFF. The CDR3 nucleotides are TGTGCCAGCAGTTGGGACAGGGGGCAGGGGGAGCTGTTTTTT.

V gene TRBV5-1 combines with J gene TRBJ2-6; D is uncertain. Between the trimmed V and J ends, which lost 0 bases and 2 bases, there was a span of 6 bases. CDR1 and CDR2 (germline): SGHRS, YFSETQ. The CDR3 runs 15 residues. CDR3 residues: CASSLVETGANVLTF. DNA for the CDR3: TGCGCCAGCAGCTTGGTGGAGACTGGGGCCAACGTCCTGACTTTC. The full variable domain, its missing parts supplied by reference TRBV5-1 and TRBJ2-6, is KAGVTQTPRYLIKTRGQQVTLSCSPISGHRSVSWYQQTPGQGLQFLFEYFSETQRNKGNFPGRFSGRQFSNSRSEMNVSTLELGDSALYLCASSLVETGANVLTFGAGSRLTVL.

J is TRBJ2-7 and V is TRBV6-1; D gene uncertain. The CDR3 is 15 residues long. Germline loops: CDR1 MNHNS, CDR2 SASEGT. V lost 0 bases and J lost 3, with 12 bases in between. CDR3 in amino acids: CASSEAELPSYEQYF. CDR3 coding DNA: TGTGCCAGCAGTGAAGCGGAACTACCGAGCTACGAGCAGTACTTC.

This clone has a single count. The rearrangement uses TRBV15 and TRBJ2-7; weak D call: TRBD2 (7 bases). The CDR3 extends over 14 amino acids. Trimming pared 4 bases from V and 7 bases from J, leaving 17 bases between. Per the germline V gene, CDR1 is LNHNV and CDR2 is YYDKDF (reference sequence). DNA for the CDR3: TGTGCCACCAGCAATTCGGGGGGCGGCGGGGAGCAGTACTTC. It is translated as CATSNSGGGGEQYF.

The CDR3 bases are TGCGCCAGCAGCTTGGGGGACAGGGTATGGTCTCGCACCGGGGAGCTGTTTTTT. Encoded protein: CASSLGDRVWSRTGELFF. The rearrangement joins TRBV5-1 to TRBJ2-2; 9 bases align to TRBD1. J gave up 4 bases and V 0 bases, and 10 bases lay outside the gene matches. This CDR3 comprises 18 residues. Germline V lookup: CDR1 SGHRS, CDR2 YFSETQ.

This CDR3 reads CASSPRTALNTEAFF. The CDR3, as DNA: TGTGCCAGCAGCCCCCGGACAGCTTTGAACACTGAAGCTTTCTTT. The V gene is TRBV9, the J gene TRBJ1-1; D perhaps matches TRBD1 (6 bases). CDR3 length: 15 amino acids. V lost 4 bases, J lost 0 bases, and 13 bases lay in between. Germline V lookup: CDR1 SGDLS, CDR2 YYNGEE.